Below, 6 T cell receptor beta chains from the same sample are listed, as sequenced in a study of blood T cell repertoires in COVID-19. Method: immunoSEQ multiplex PCR; TCRdb's copy keeps in-frame clones and lacks some. Of roughly 250,000 clones listed, around 90% are singletons. The material sequenced was peripheral blood. These receptors all stem from a woman in her 30s with acute or convalescent COVID-19.

The rearrangement joins TRBV18 to TRBJ2-1; 8 bases map to TRBD2. CDR1 is KGHSH and CDR2 is LQKENI in the germline V gene. V shed 4 bases and J 4 bases; nucleotides not matched to a gene: 6. CDR3 length equals 15 residues. The CDR3 DNA is TGTGCCAGCTCACTCGCGGGAGGCGTATACAATGAGCAGTTCTTC. This gives the protein CASSLAGGVYNEQFF. The full variable domain, with the rest looked up from reference TRBV18 and TRBJ2-1, is NAGVMQNPRHLVRRRGQEARLRCSPMKGHSHVYWYRQLPEEGLKFMVYLQKENIIDESGMPKERFSAEFPKEGPSILRIQQVVRGDSAAYFCASSLAGGVYNEQFFGPGTRLTVL.

The rearrangement uses TRBV6-6 and TRBJ1-1; no clear D. The CDR3 sequence is 15 residues long. V gave up 0 bases and J gave up 2 bases, with 10 bases separating them. CDR1 and CDR2 (germline): MNHNY, SVGAGI (reference sequence). The CDR3 DNA is TGTGCCAGCAGTTACTCGAGTGCGGTTAACACTGAAGCTTTCTTT. Translation: CASSYSSAVNTEAFF.

The rearrangement joins TRBV12-3 or TRBV12-4 to TRBJ1-1; D is uncertain. CDR3 length equals 13 residues. V shed 6 bases and J shed 2 bases, with 10 bases lying between them. CDR3 sequence (DNA): TGTGCCAGCAGCCCCTCACTTAACACTGAAGCTTTCTTT. Translation: CASSPSLNTEAFF.

This chain connects TRBV11-2 to TRBJ2-7; 7 positions agree with TRBD2. J gave up 7 bases and V 1 base, and 4 bases lay outside the gene matches. CDR1 and CDR2 from the germline V gene are SGHAT and FQNNGV. This CDR3 comprises 13 residues. CDR3 nucleotide sequence: TGTGCCAGCAGCTTAGGCTGGGGGGGGGAGCAGTACTTC. Amino acid sequence: CASSLGWGGEQYF.

V usage is TRBV3-1 (or the pseudogene TRBV3-2) and J usage is TRBJ1-6; 9 bases are a match to TRBD1. The junction had 6 bases not matched to a gene; V was cut back by 2 bases and J by 7 bases. The CDR3 has 16 amino acids. Germline-derived CDR1 and CDR2 are LGHDT and YNNKEL (reference sequence). The CDR3 sequence: CASSQQQGAGNSPLHF. CDR3 sequence (DNA): TGTGCCAGCAGCCAACAACAGGGGGCTGGAAATTCACCCCTCCACTTT.

This clone was counted a few times. The rearrangement links TRBV27 to TRBJ1-1, with D possibly TRBD1 on 6 matching bases. The CDR3 has 16 residues. The germline CDR1 and CDR2 sequences are MNHEY and SMNVEV (reference sequence). Trimming stripped 3 bases from V and 1 base from J, with 15 bases between. The CDR3 nucleotides are TGTGCCAGCAGTTTTGGCGTCAGGGGAGAGAACACTGAAGCTTTCTTT. Its protein is CASSFGVRGENTEAFF.